These 17 T cell receptor beta chains originate from one sample sequenced in a study of blood T cells in healthy people across ages (dated by TCRdb to between 2015 and 2016). To prepare the library, 5' RACE was applied. TCRdb shows the sequencer as Illumina HiSeq 2500. A second PCR of roughly 7 to 11 cycles was performed with a sample-barcoded 5' primer and a J-beta primer mix. TCRdb trimmed the raw reads at Q25, called clones with MiXCR and kept productive beta chains. Rows with one shared CDR3 protein collapse into an entry with the most common genes and DNA. The sample data list some 860,000 distinct CDR3 sequences, and about 61% of these were observed just once. The top ten clones comprise roughly 24% of the sample. The specimen was blood. These receptors were obtained from a man aged 40-55 years in good health.

The chain carries TRBV7-2 and TRBJ2-4; TRBD2 matches 7 bases. The DNA end is a closer match to TRBJ2-5, so the J assignment may be wrong. This CDR3 contains 18 residues. CDR1 is SGHTA and CDR2 is FQGNSA in the germline V gene. CDR3: CASSLLFPVREAWRTQYF. For the CDR3, the DNA is TGTGCCAGCAGCTTACTGTTTCCGGTCCGGGAGGCATGGAGGACCCAGTACTTC.

The chain combines TRBV2 with TRBJ2-1; no clear D gene. Germline V gene lookup returns CDR1 SNHLY and CDR2 FYNNEI. V dropped 9 bases and J dropped 6 bases, with 15 bases sitting between them. This CDR3 contains 13 residues. CDR3: CASNSQQINEQFF. The CDR3 DNA follows: TGTGCCAGTAACTCCCAGCAGATCAATGAGCAGTTCTTC.

The V gene is TRBV4-3, the J gene TRBJ2-5; the match to TRBD2 covers 7 bases. CDR1 is LGHNA, CDR2 YSLEER, per germline. The V gene end was trimmed by 0 bases and the J gene end by 1 base; junction bases not matched to a gene: 2. This CDR3 is built from 15 residues. CDR3 nucleotides: TGCGCCAGCAGCCAAGATCTAGCGGTCCAAGAGACCCAGTACTTC. This gives the protein CASSQDLAVQETQYF.

The chain's CDR3 is CATSDPRVSIQYF. The DNA for the CDR3 is TGTGCCACCAGTGATCCCAGGGTATCCATTCAGTACTTC. The chain has TRBV24-1 and TRBJ2-5, with D maybe TRBD1 (5 bases). The end of the DNA is better explained by TRBJ2-4, so the J call may be wrong. Germline CDR1 is KGHDR and CDR2 is SFDVKD. The CDR3 is 13 residues long.

This clonotype has just a few counts. V is TRBV27 and J is TRBJ2-1, with 8 bases matching TRBD1. The CDR3 is 15 amino acids. Germline CDR1 reads MNHEY; CDR2 reads SMNVEV (reference sequence). The trim removed 8 bases at V and 7 bases at J, leaving 13 bases unmatched. The CDR3 reads CASGYPDREENEQFF. The DNA for the CDR3 is TGTGCCAGCGGATATCCGGACAGGGAGGAAAATGAGCAGTTCTTC.

The chain recombines TRBV7-2 with TRBJ2-1; tentative D call: TRBD1 (6 bases). The CDR3 is made up of 13 amino acids. V was clipped by 1 base and J by 15 bases, with 16 bases between them. Germline lookup yields CDR1 SGHTA and CDR2 FQGNSA. CDR3 in DNA: TGTGCCAGCAGCTTAGAGATTTGGGACATGCGGTTCTTC. It encodes CASSLEIWDMRFF.

The CDR3 reads CSVEVRGRGTGELFF. The CDR3, as DNA: TGCAGCGTTGAAGTTCGGGGCCGGGGGACCGGGGAGCTGTTTTTT. The chain carries TRBV29-1 and TRBJ2-2; possible D gene TRBD2, 6 bases. Germline V gene sequence: CDR1 SQVTM, CDR2 ANQGSEA. V was cut by 1 base and J by 5 bases, with 14 bases left in between. The CDR3 runs 15 residues.

The CDR3 nucleotides read TGCAGTGTCACTAACGCCGCAGGGAGCTACAATGAGCAGTTCTTC. This gives the protein CSVTNAAGSYNEQFF. V gene TRBV20-1 combines with J gene TRBJ2-1, with D possibly being TRBD1 or TRBD2 (5 bases each). V lost 7 bases and J lost 3, with 19 bases in between. This CDR3 spans 15 amino acids. CDR1 is DFQATT, CDR2 SNEGSKA, per germline (reference sequence).

The chain combines TRBV5-1 with TRBJ2-5; TRBD1 is a possible D gene (5 bases). Germline CDR1 is SGHRS and CDR2 is YFSETQ. V was pared by 4 bases and J by 2 bases, with 15 bases between. This CDR3 comprises 15 residues. The CDR3 DNA reads TGCGCCAGCAGCCCTATTAGGGGTGGACAAGAGACCCAGTACTTC. Translated, it gives CASSPIRGGQETQYF.

V usage is TRBV7-2 and J usage is TRBJ2-3; 8 positions agree with TRBD2. Looked up from germline, CDR1 is SGHTA and CDR2 is FQGNSA. This CDR3 is 16 amino acids long. V was clipped by 2 bases and J by 5 bases; unmatched bases: 9. Written as DNA, the CDR3 is TGTGCCAGCAGCTTAAAAGCGGGAGCCTTAGGAGATACGCAGTATTTT. This codes for CASSLKAGALGDTQYF.

The DNA of the CDR3 is TGTGCCAGCACCATCACAGGGAACACCGGGGAGCTGTTTTTT. It specifies CASTITGNTGELFF. V and J are TRBV12-3 or TRBV12-4 and TRBJ2-2, with D perhaps TRBD1 (5 bases). Trimming removed 7 bases at V and 1 base at J, with 10 bases between. This CDR3 comprises 14 residues.

The J gene is TRBJ1-4, the V gene TRBV4-1; 8 bases line up with TRBD1. The V gene's germline CDR1 is MGHRA and CDR2 YSYEKL. The CDR3 totals 16 residues. The junction had 5 bases not matched to a gene; V was cut back by 5 bases and J by 0 bases. The DNA for the CDR3 is TGCGCCAGCAGCAGACAGGGGCCGGCAACTAATGAAAAACTGTTTTTT. This codes for CASSRQGPATNEKLFF.

V and J are TRBV6-5 and TRBJ2-5; TRBD2 matches 8 bases. The CDR3 covers 17 residues. The ends lost 0 bases at V and 11 bases at J; junction bases unmatched: 17. Germline CDR1 and CDR2: MNHEY and SVGAGI. CDR3: CASSYSRSLAENNEQYF. As DNA, the CDR3 is TGTGCCAGCAGTTACTCCAGGTCACTAGCGGAGAACAATGAGCAGTACTTC.

With respect to this clonotype: One junction end does not reproduce the germline sequence, and a read error may be involved. The rearrangement joins TRBV7-3 to TRBJ2-5; 12 positions agree with TRBD2. CDR3 length: 20 residues. The germline V gene has CDR1 SGHTA and CDR2 FQGTGA. CDR3 amino acids: CASSLMSASGGDGGGETQHF. DNA of the CDR3: TGTGCCAGCAGCTTAATGTCGGCTAGCGGGGGGGATGGAGGGGGAGAGACCCAGCACTTC.

This chain connects TRBV16 to TRBJ2-7, with 8 bases that match TRBD1. TRBJ2-5 explains the end of the DNA better; the J call may be wrong. CDR3 length equals 13 residues. CDR1 and CDR2 (germline): KGHSY, FQNENV. The CDR3 DNA follows: TGTGCCAGCGGACAGGGTAACGGGGAGACCCAGTACTTC. This codes for CASGQGNGETQYF.

The chain recombines TRBV28 with TRBJ2-3; perhaps TRBD2 as D (5 bases). CDR1 and CDR2 (germline): MDHEN, SYDVKM. V was clipped by 7 bases and J by 4 bases, with 15 bases between them. This CDR3 has 14 residues. CDR3 amino acids: CASTGVSTSDTQYF. As DNA, the CDR3 is TGTGCCAGCACCGGGGTTTCCACATCAGATACGCAGTATTTT.

The genes are TRBV30 and TRBJ2-3, with 7 bases matching TRBD1. The CDR3 is 13 residues long. Germline CDR1 is GTSNPN and CDR2 is SVGIG (reference sequence). The V gene end was trimmed by 5 bases and the J gene end by 2 bases; junction bases not matched to a gene: 4. CDR3 coding DNA: TGTGCCTGGGACAGGGAGAACACAGATACGCAGTATTTT. Its translation: CAWDRENTDTQYF.